The rows below give T cell receptor beta chains drawn from one sample of a study of CD8+ T cells in alopecia areata. Here immunoSEQ multiplex PCR was the method, and the copy in TCRdb shows in-frame clones only, minus some. The repertoire holds 150,000 to 200,000 clones, with 40% to 65% as singletons. Sample: CD8+ T cells sorted from blood, taken around week 54, from a patient treated with tofacitinib. Source of these receptors: a human donor with alopecia areata. Both conserved end residues are part of each CDR3. D genes are given only for firm matches. The size of a clone is reported for some rows only, either as once, few or many, or as a class for expanded clones.

J: TRBJ2-2; D: NA; V: TRBV30; size: NA; DNA: TGTGCCTGGAGTGCCCCCGGGGAGCTGTTTTTT; CDR3: CAWSAPGELFF
J: TRBJ2-3; D: NA; V: TRBV30; size: few; DNA: TGTGCCTGGAGTCCCACAGGGAACACAGATACGCAGTATTTT; CDR3: CAWSPTGNTDTQYF
J: TRBJ1-2; D: TRBD1; V: TRBV27; size: NA; DNA: TGTGCCATCAGTGGTAGGGGGCTCCTGGCCGGAGATACCTTC; CDR3: CAISGRGLLAGDTF
J: TRBJ2-2; D: NA; V: TRBV7-6; size: NA; DNA: TGTGCCAGCAGCTTAGCCTCGTACACCGGGGAGCTGTTTTTT; CDR3: CASSLASYTGELFF
J: TRBJ1-2; D: NA; V: TRBV30; size: few; DNA: TGTGCCTGGACTACAGGAAATTATGGCTACACCTTC; CDR3: CAWTTGNYGYTF
J: TRBJ2-1; D: NA; V: TRBV30; size: NA; DNA: TGTGCCTGGGTCCGGTGGGGGGACAGTAGGTGGTATGAGCAGTTCTTC; CDR3: CAWVRWGDSRWYEQFF
J: TRBJ2-1; D: NA; V: TRBV29-1; size: few; DNA: TGCAGCGTTGAAGATCAGTATCGGGCCTCCTACAATGAGCAGTTCTTC; CDR3: CSVEDQYRASYNEQFF
J: TRBJ1-2; D: TRBD1; V: TRBV7-9; size: NA; DNA: TGTGCCAGCAGCCTCGGACAGGTCGAGTATGGCTACACCTTC; CDR3: CASSLGQVEYGYTF
J: TRBJ2-2; D: NA; V: TRBV6-5; size: NA; DNA: TGTGCCAGCAGTTACGAGGGAGGGGAGCTGTTTTTT; CDR3: CASSYEGGELFF
J: TRBJ1-2; D: NA; V: TRBV13; size: few; DNA: TGCGCCAGCAGCCAAGATAGGGCCAGCGGCTATGGCTACACCTTC; CDR3: CASSQDRASGYGYTF
J: TRBJ1-5; D: NA; V: TRBV27; size: NA; DNA: TGTGCCAGCAGTGCCAGGGGAGATAGCAATCAGCCCCAGCATTTT; CDR3: CASSARGDSNQPQHF
J: TRBJ1-5; D: NA; V: TRBV7-9; size: few; DNA: TGTGCCAGCAGCCCCAGGGTGGTTGGCAATCAGCCCCAGCATTTT; CDR3: CASSPRVVGNQPQHF
J: TRBJ2-7; D: TRBD1; V: TRBV5-1; size: NA; DNA: TGCGCCAGCAGCCCCGACAGGGTTTTATCTTACGAGCAGTACTTC; CDR3: CASSPDRVLSYEQYF
J: TRBJ2-3; D: NA; V: TRBV5-1; size: NA; DNA: TGCGCCAGCAGCCCGGATCCGGGTAGCACAGATACGCAGTATTTT; CDR3: CASSPDPGSTDTQYF
J: TRBJ2-3; D: NA; V: TRBV2; size: NA; DNA: TGTGCCAGCAGTGCGGAGGGCGGGCTCCGGACAGATACGCAGTATTTT; CDR3: CASSAEGGLRTDTQYF
J: TRBJ2-7; D: NA; V: TRBV30; size: few; DNA: TGTGCCTGGAGTGCAAGGGGCTTGTGGGAGCAGTACTTC; CDR3: CAWSARGLWEQYF
J: TRBJ1-1; D: NA; V: TRBV6-5; size: NA; DNA: TGTGCCAGCAGTTACCGGGAAGGCACACTCACTGAAGCTTTCTTT; CDR3: CASSYREGTLTEAFF
J: TRBJ1-1; D: TRBD1; V: TRBV29-1; size: NA; DNA: TGCAGCGTTGAGGACGCGGGACAGGGGGACACTGAAGCTTTCTTT; CDR3: CSVEDAGQGDTEAFF
J: TRBJ1-1; D: NA; V: TRBV19; size: NA; DNA: TGTGCCAGTAGTATATGGAACGCTGAAGCTTTCTTT; CDR3: CASSIWNAEAFF
J: TRBJ2-7; D: TRBD1; V: TRBV13; size: NA; DNA: TGTGCCAGCAGCGCCCGGGACAGATCTTACGAGCAGTACTTC; CDR3: CASSARDRSYEQYF
J: TRBJ2-2; D: NA; V: TRBV4-1; size: NA; DNA: TGCGCCAGCAGCCCCCGAGACGGGAACACCGGGGAGCTGTTTTTT; CDR3: CASSPRDGNTGELFF
J: TRBJ2-2; D: NA; V: TRBV6-5; size: NA; DNA: TGTGCCAGCAGTTACTCGATGGGGACGAACACCGGGGAGCTGTTTTTT; CDR3: CASSYSMGTNTGELFF
J: TRBJ1-5; D: NA; V: TRBV7-9; size: once; DNA: TGTGCCAGCAGCTTTTCGTTGGGGGGAAATAGTGGCAATCAGCCCCAGCATTTT; CDR3: CASSFSLGGNSGNQPQHF
J: TRBJ2-3; D: NA; V: TRBV27; size: NA; DNA: TGTGCCAGCGGGGGCGCAGATACGCAGTATTTT; CDR3: CASGGADTQYF
J: TRBJ1-1; D: NA; V: TRBV6-1; size: NA; DNA: TGTGCCAGCAACCAGGGGAACACTGAAGCTTTCTTT; CDR3: CASNQGNTEAFF